Listed here is a single T cell receptor beta chain. The data originate from a study of blood T cell repertoires in COVID-19. On the study more broadly: The United States, Italy and Spain provided the acute and convalescent COVID-19 samples. T cells, B-cell-depleted T cells, or PBMCs provided the cDNA or gDNA that served as material.

In the authors' workflow: Nucleated cell number was recorded as an estimate derived from reference gene primer amplification. Clones were sequenced by immunoSEQ multiplex PCR, and TCRdb holds only the in-frame ones, with some missing. From that table come the V and J calls and clone size; the DNA was used to work out D and trimming. The sample lists tens of thousands of clones, more than 75% occurring once. CDR3 length: 12 residues. Trimming took 3 bases from V and 14 from J; bases not matched to a gene: 4. The sequence was obtained from a human donor in a cohort sampled during active COVID-19. The sequenced material came from peripheral blood. The chain recombines TRBV12-3 or TRBV12-4 with TRBJ2-2, with 9 bases aligning to TRBD1. CDR3 amino acids: CASSFGTGILFF. Written as DNA, the CDR3 is TGTGCCAGCAGTTTCGGGACAGGGATACTGTTTTTT.